These 13 T cell receptor beta chains originate from one sample sequenced in a study of T cell responses to AZD1222 COVID-19 vaccine. Clones were read by immunoSEQ multiplex PCR, and TCRdb kept only the in-frame ones, dropping some. Altogether under 150,000 clones are present, under 90% being singletons, with the ten largest covering approximately 1.8%. The source material was peripheral blood, sampled 28 days after the second AZD1222 dose. These receptors were collected from an adult who received the AZD1222 COVID-19 vaccine.

V is TRBV7-2 and J is TRBJ2-4; a possible D gene is TRBD1 (5 bases). The CDR3 is made up of 14 amino acids. Germline lookup yields CDR1 SGHTA and CDR2 FQGNSA. V gave up 2 bases and J gave up 4 bases, with 9 bases separating them. CDR3 sequence: CASSLFTGKNIQYF. CDR3 DNA sequence: TGTGCCAGCAGCTTATTCACAGGAAAAAACATTCAGTACTTC. Full variable domain (outside the CDR3, taken from reference TRBV7-2 and TRBJ2-4): GAGVSQSPSNKVTEKGKDVELRCDPISGHTALYWYRQSLGQGLEFLIYFQGNSAPDKSGLPSDRFSAERTGGSVSTLTIQRTQQEDSAVYLCASSLFTGKNIQYFGAGTRLSVL.

The chain has TRBV30 and TRBJ1-2; 12 bases agree with TRBD1. The CDR3 contains 15 residues. Germline V gene sequence: CDR1 GTSNPN, CDR2 SVGIG (reference sequence). The J segment lost 4 bases and the V segment lost 1 base, leaving 4 bases of the junction unmatched. CDR3 in amino acids: CAWSAGTGGTYGYTF. For the CDR3, the DNA is TGTGCCTGGAGTGCGGGGACAGGGGGCACCTATGGCTACACCTTC. The full variable domain, in which reference TRBV30 and TRBJ1-2 provide the parts outside the CDR3, is SQTIHQWPATLVQPVGSPLSLECTVEGTSNPNLYWYRQAAGRGLQLLFYSVGIGQISSEVPQNLSASRPQDRQFILSSKKLLLSDSGFYLCAWSAGTGGTYGYTFGSGTRLTVV.

The chain employs TRBV30 and TRBJ1-2; D remains ambiguous. The CDR3 runs to 14 residues. Germline loops: CDR1 GTSNPN, CDR2 SVGIG (reference sequence). The V gene lost 8 bases and the J gene lost 1 base, with 17 bases spanning the gap. The CDR3 region has the DNA TGTGCCCGGACGGGGTACGGAGATAACTATGGCTACACCTTC. This sequence encodes CARTGYGDNYGYTF. The complete variable domain, with remaining parts taken from reference TRBV30 and TRBJ1-2, reads SQTIHQWPATLVQPVGSPLSLECTVEGTSNPNLYWYRQAAGRGLQLLFYSVGIGQISSEVPQNLSASRPQDRQFILSSKKLLLSDSGFYLCARTGYGDNYGYTFGSGTRLTVV.

J is TRBJ1-6 and V is TRBV6-5; 9 bases match TRBD1. The J segment lost 12 bases and the V segment lost 2 bases, leaving 2 bases of the junction unmatched. The CDR3 has 13 residues. In germline, CDR1 is MNHEY, CDR2 SVGAGI. CDR3 amino acids: CASSYRDREPLHF. The CDR3 DNA reads TGTGCCAGCAGTTACCGGGACAGGGAACCCCTCCACTTT.

The V gene is TRBV7-9, the J gene TRBJ1-4; 10 nucleotides agree with TRBD1. V trimming: 5 bases; J trimming: 7 bases; junction bases outside the gene matches: 7. This CDR3 has 15 residues. The germline V gene encodes CDR1 SEHNR and CDR2 FQNEAQ (reference sequence). CDR3 sequence (DNA): TGTGCCAGCAGCCCTGGGACAGGGGAGGTTGAAAAACTGTTTTTT. Its translation is CASSPGTGEVEKLFF.

V usage is TRBV18 and J usage is TRBJ1-5; no reliable D call. Trimming cost V 4 bases and J 4 bases, with 11 bases left between them. The V gene's germline CDR1 is KGHSH and CDR2 LQKENI. This CDR3 is built from 14 residues. CDR3 amino acids: CASSLYAGNQPQHF. CDR3 nucleotides: TGTGCCAGCTCACTATATGCCGGGAATCAGCCCCAGCATTTT. The full variable domain, completed using reference TRBV18 and TRBJ1-5, is NAGVMQNPRHLVRRRGQEARLRCSPMKGHSHVYWYRQLPEEGLKFMVYLQKENIIDESGMPKERFSAEFPKEGPSILRIQQVVRGDSAAYFCASSLYAGNQPQHFGDGTRLSIL.

This chain uses TRBV28 with TRBJ1-2; a possible D gene is TRBD1 (5 bases). Between the trimmed V and J ends, which lost 5 bases and 4 bases, there was a span of 11 bases. Germline V gene data show CDR1 as MDHEN and CDR2 as SYDVKM. There are 13 residues in the CDR3. The DNA for the CDR3 is TGTGCCAGCAGTAAGAGGGGATCCTATGGCTACACCTTC. It is translated as CASSKRGSYGYTF.

This clone was picked up a small number of times. This sequence joins TRBV5-1 and TRBJ2-3, with TRBD2 matching over 9 bases. This CDR3 spans 17 amino acids. Trimming removed 0 bases from V and 7 bases from J; junction bases left unmatched: 12. From germline, CDR1 is SGHRS and CDR2 YFSETQ. The CDR3 DNA sequence: TGCGCCAGCAGCTTGGCCTTGGGTAGCGGGAGAATGAATACGCAGTATTTT. It translates to CASSLALGSGRMNTQYF.

The rearrangement links TRBV19 to TRBJ2-2; no clear D. V was shortened by 4 bases and J by 4 bases, with 13 bases between the two germline ends. This CDR3 has 15 amino acids. Germline V gene lookup returns CDR1 LNHDA and CDR2 SQIVND (reference sequence). The CDR3 bases are TGTGCCAGTAGTACAACCTCGGCCCGCACCGGGGAGCTGTTTTTT. Translating gives CASSTTSARTGELFF.

This chain connects TRBV6-6 to TRBJ1-2; TRBD1 agrees at 8 bases. CDR3 size: 12 residues. Germline loops: CDR1 MNHNY, CDR2 SVGAGI (reference sequence). V was clipped by 5 bases and J by 9 bases; unmatched bases: 5. The CDR3 region is CASSPTGGRYTF. For the CDR3, the DNA is TGTGCCAGCAGTCCTACAGGGGGTCGCTACACCTTC.

The V gene is TRBV13, the J gene TRBJ2-5; TRBD1 might be the D (6 bases). In germline, CDR1 is PRHDT, CDR2 FYEKMQ (reference sequence). Trimming removed 2 bases from V and 1 base from J, with 8 bases in between. The CDR3 is made up of 14 amino acids. The CDR3 sequence is CASSLRTAQETQYF. The CDR3 bases are TGTGCCAGCAGCTTAAGGACAGCCCAAGAGACCCAGTACTTC.

V is TRBV12-3 or TRBV12-4 and J is TRBJ1-1; D is unresolved. The V end lost 8 bases, the J end lost 2 bases, and 12 bases lay between the germline ends. The CDR3 has 13 residues. The CDR3 nucleotides read TGTGCCAGCCTTAGCCTACCAAACACTGAAGCTTTCTTT. Translated: CASLSLPNTEAFF.

V is TRBV18 and J is TRBJ2-3, with TRBD2 matching 8 bases. This CDR3 is built from 16 residues. Germline loops: CDR1 KGHSH, CDR2 LQKENI. V was pared by 2 bases and J by 3 bases, with 7 bases of the junction left unmatched. This chain's CDR3 is CASSPGVAGKTDTQYF. The CDR3 region has the DNA TGTGCCAGCTCACCAGGGGTAGCGGGGAAAACAGATACGCAGTATTTT.